This is a list of T cell receptor beta chains from one sample in a study of shared clonotypes between healthy human individuals. The method was immunoSEQ multiplex PCR; TCRdb's version includes in-frame clones alone and lacks a portion of them. This repertoire shows about 1 million clones, around 76% found once; its top ten account for 1.4% to 1.5%. The material sequenced was memory CD4+ T cells sorted from blood. The receptors were gathered from a man aged 18 to 30 in good health. Both conserved end residues are part of each CDR3. Fields, in order: J gene, clone size, D gene, V gene, CDR3 protein, CDR3 DNA. D genes are given only for firm matches. Some rows mark clone size as missing; the rest say once, few, many or name a class of expanded clone.

j_gene: TRBJ1-3; abundance: -; d_gene: -; v_gene: TRBV9; CDR3aa: CASSVAGGGGNTIYF; CDR3nt: TGTGCCAGCAGCGTAGCCGGGGGCGGAGGAAACACCATATATTTT
j_gene: TRBJ1-4; abundance: few; d_gene: -; v_gene: TRBV14; CDR3aa: CASSHRAATNEKLFF; CDR3nt: TGTGCCAGCAGCCATAGGGCGGCAACTAATGAAAAACTGTTTTTT
j_gene: TRBJ2-1; abundance: -; d_gene: TRBD2; v_gene: TRBV7-8; CDR3aa: CASSNLGGRGYNEQFF; CDR3nt: TGTGCCAGCAGCAACCTAGGCGGGAGGGGTTACAATGAGCAGTTCTTC
j_gene: TRBJ1-4; abundance: -; d_gene: TRBD1; v_gene: TRBV28; CDR3aa: CASRPAGTANEKLFF; CDR3nt: TGTGCCAGCAGACCAGCCGGGACAGCAAATGAAAAACTGTTTTTT
j_gene: TRBJ2-7; abundance: -; d_gene: TRBD1; v_gene: TRBV6-5; CDR3aa: CASSSPAGQGYEQYF; CDR3nt: TGTGCCAGCAGTTCCCCTGCGGGACAGGGGTACGAGCAGTACTTC
j_gene: TRBJ2-3; abundance: -; d_gene: TRBD2; v_gene: TRBV15; CDR3aa: CATSRGHPGTSDTQYF; CDR3nt: TGTGCCACCAGCAGAGGCCACCCCGGGACTAGCGATACGCAGTATTTT
j_gene: TRBJ2-5; abundance: -; d_gene: TRBD1; v_gene: TRBV4-3; CDR3aa: CASSQSDRASETQYF; CDR3nt: TGCGCCAGCAGCCAAAGCGACAGGGCTTCGGAGACCCAGTACTTC
j_gene: TRBJ1-6; abundance: -; d_gene: TRBD1; v_gene: TRBV5-1; CDR3aa: CASSPTGGNSPLHF; CDR3nt: TGCGCCAGCAGCCCCACAGGGGGCAATTCACCCCTCCACTTT
j_gene: TRBJ2-5; abundance: -; d_gene: -; v_gene: TRBV18; CDR3aa: CASSPRTIETQYF; CDR3nt: TGTGCCAGCTCACCACGAACAATAGAGACCCAGTACTTC
j_gene: TRBJ1-1; abundance: -; d_gene: -; v_gene: TRBV5-1; CDR3aa: CASSLRQGNTEAFF; CDR3nt: TGCGCCAGCAGCTTGCGTCAGGGCAACACTGAAGCTTTCTTT
j_gene: TRBJ1-1; abundance: -; d_gene: -; v_gene: TRBV9; CDR3aa: CASSVGILGNTEAFF; CDR3nt: TGTGCCAGCAGCGTAGGAATACTGGGAAACACTGAAGCTTTCTTT
j_gene: TRBJ1-2; abundance: -; d_gene: -; v_gene: TRBV11-2; CDR3aa: CASSVRDGSYGYTF; CDR3nt: TGCGCCAGCAGCGTCCGGGACGGCTCCTATGGCTACACCTTC
j_gene: TRBJ2-2; abundance: -; d_gene: TRBD1; v_gene: TRBV28; CDR3aa: CASSSTGLITGELFF; CDR3nt: TGTGCCAGCAGTTCGACAGGGTTAATAACCGGGGAGCTGTTTTTT
j_gene: TRBJ2-7; abundance: -; d_gene: -; v_gene: TRBV18; CDR3aa: CASSKTVINEQYF; CDR3nt: TGTGCCAGCTCCAAGACAGTAATCAACGAGCAGTACTTC
j_gene: TRBJ1-1; abundance: -; d_gene: TRBD1; v_gene: TRBV18; CDR3aa: CASSPDRLNTEAFF; CDR3nt: TGTGCCAGCTCACCGGACAGGTTGAACACTGAAGCTTTCTTT
j_gene: TRBJ1-2; abundance: few; d_gene: -; v_gene: TRBV5-4; CDR3aa: CASSLIVALKGFYGYTF; CDR3nt: TGTGCCAGCAGCTTGATAGTGGCACTCAAGGGGTTCTATGGCTACACCTTC
j_gene: TRBJ2-3; abundance: -; d_gene: TRBD2; v_gene: TRBV4-1; CDR3aa: CASSPRTSGGTGLHTDTQYF; CDR3nt: TGCGCCAGCAGCCCTCGGACTAGCGGGGGTACCGGTTTACACACAGATACGCAGTATTTT
j_gene: TRBJ1-5; abundance: -; d_gene: -; v_gene: TRBV19; CDR3aa: CASSDRYNQPQHF; CDR3nt: TGTGCCAGTAGTGACAGGTACAATCAGCCCCAGCATTTT
j_gene: TRBJ2-5; abundance: -; d_gene: -; v_gene: TRBV6-5; CDR3aa: CASSRRGGPQETQYF; CDR3nt: TGTGCCAGCAGCCGTAGAGGTGGACCCCAAGAGACCCAGTACTTC
j_gene: TRBJ1-2; abundance: -; d_gene: -; v_gene: TRBV9; CDR3aa: CASSVQGNYGYTF; CDR3nt: TGTGCCAGCAGCGTACAAGGGAACTATGGCTACACCTTC
j_gene: TRBJ2-1; abundance: -; d_gene: TRBD2; v_gene: TRBV5-8; CDR3aa: CASSFRGELYNEQFF; CDR3nt: TGTGCCAGCAGCTTCCGGGGGGAACTCTACAATGAGCAGTTCTTC
j_gene: TRBJ2-5; abundance: -; d_gene: -; v_gene: TRBV29-1; CDR3aa: CSVGPATTQTQYF; CDR3nt: TGCAGCGTCGGGCCAGCTACGACGCAGACCCAGTACTTC
j_gene: TRBJ1-5; abundance: -; d_gene: TRBD1; v_gene: TRBV7-6; CDR3aa: CASSSLPGQGRSNQPQHF; CDR3nt: TGTGCCAGCAGCTCTCTGCCGGGACAGGGTCGAAGCAATCAGCCCCAGCATTTT
j_gene: TRBJ2-2; abundance: -; d_gene: -; v_gene: TRBV7-2; CDR3aa: CASSPYASQELFF; CDR3nt: TGTGCCAGCAGCCCTTATGCCAGCCAGGAGCTGTTTTTT
j_gene: TRBJ1-2; abundance: few; d_gene: TRBD1; v_gene: TRBV6-6; CDR3aa: CASRPTGGYGYTF; CDR3nt: TGTGCCAGCAGACCTACAGGGGGCTATGGCTACACCTTC
j_gene: TRBJ2-7; abundance: -; d_gene: -; v_gene: TRBV10-3; CDR3aa: CAIGQPQSYEQYF; CDR3nt: TGTGCCATCGGGCAACCCCAGTCCTACGAGCAGTACTTC
j_gene: TRBJ2-1; abundance: -; d_gene: TRBD2; v_gene: TRBV10-3; CDR3aa: CAIRAGTSTPYNEQFF; CDR3nt: TGTGCCATCAGGGCCGGGACTAGCACTCCCTACAATGAGCAGTTCTTC
j_gene: TRBJ2-5; abundance: -; d_gene: TRBD1; v_gene: TRBV7-8; CDR3aa: CASSPGTVQETQYF; CDR3nt: TGTGCCAGCAGCCCGGGGACAGTCCAAGAGACCCAGTACTTC
j_gene: TRBJ1-2; abundance: -; d_gene: -; v_gene: TRBV18; CDR3aa: CASSRPGGGYTF; CDR3nt: TGTGCCAGCTCACGCCCGGGGGGTGGCTACACCTTC
j_gene: TRBJ2-7; abundance: -; d_gene: -; v_gene: TRBV19; CDR3aa: CASSADSYEQYF; CDR3nt: TGTGCCAGTTCGGCAGATTCCTACGAGCAGTACTTC
j_gene: TRBJ2-6; abundance: -; d_gene: -; v_gene: TRBV30; CDR3aa: CAWRESGANVLTF; CDR3nt: TGTGCCTGGAGGGAGTCCGGGGCCAACGTCCTGACTTTC
j_gene: TRBJ1-1; abundance: once; d_gene: -; v_gene: TRBV6-6; CDR3aa: CASSYAGTNAFF; CDR3nt: TGTGCCAGCAGTTACGCCGGGACTAATGCTTTCTTT
j_gene: TRBJ2-7; abundance: -; d_gene: TRBD2; v_gene: TRBV2; CDR3aa: CASSAGLGFYEQYF; CDR3nt: TGTGCCAGCAGCGCGGGACTAGGATTCTACGAGCAGTACTTC
j_gene: TRBJ2-1; abundance: -; d_gene: -; v_gene: TRBV5-1; CDR3aa: CASSLDAGTYNEQFF; CDR3nt: TGCGCCAGCAGCTTGGATGCAGGGACCTACAATGAGCAGTTCTTC
j_gene: TRBJ2-7; abundance: -; d_gene: TRBD2; v_gene: TRBV7-9; CDR3aa: CASSLESTSGRGPTHEQYF; CDR3nt: TGTGCCAGCAGCTTAGAGAGTACTAGCGGGAGAGGACCTACCCACGAGCAGTACTTC
j_gene: TRBJ2-2; abundance: -; d_gene: -; v_gene: TRBV6-5; CDR3aa: CASGVATGELFF; CDR3nt: TGTGCCAGCGGGGTTGCCACCGGGGAGCTGTTTTTT
j_gene: TRBJ1-6; abundance: -; d_gene: -; v_gene: TRBV27; CDR3aa: CASRLDSNNSPLHF; CDR3nt: TGTGCCAGCAGACTCGACAGCAATAATTCACCCCTCCACTTT
j_gene: TRBJ2-1; abundance: -; d_gene: TRBD1; v_gene: TRBV9; CDR3aa: CASSVDGTGWNEQFF; CDR3nt: TGTGCCAGCAGCGTAGATGGGACAGGGTGGAATGAGCAGTTCTTC
j_gene: TRBJ2-7; abundance: -; d_gene: -; v_gene: TRBV6-1; CDR3aa: CASSDRDEQYF; CDR3nt: TGTGCCAGCAGTGACCGGGACGAGCAGTACTTC
j_gene: TRBJ1-6; abundance: -; d_gene: -; v_gene: TRBV6-6; CDR3aa: CASSTGISSYNSPLHF; CDR3nt: TGTGCCAGCTCGACGGGGATCAGCTCCTATAATTCACCCCTCCACTTT
j_gene: TRBJ2-1; abundance: -; d_gene: -; v_gene: TRBV5-6; CDR3aa: CASTSWARYLYNEQFF; CDR3nt: TGTGCCAGCACTTCGTGGGCTAGATATCTCTACAATGAGCAGTTCTTC
j_gene: TRBJ2-7; abundance: -; d_gene: -; v_gene: TRBV7-9; CDR3aa: CASSLDTGISYF; CDR3nt: TGTGCCAGCAGCTTGGATACAGGGATCTCGTACTTC
j_gene: TRBJ2-7; abundance: once; d_gene: TRBD2; v_gene: TRBV28; CDR3aa: CASFEAGGTYEQYF; CDR3nt: TGTGCCAGCTTCGAAGCGGGGGGAACCTACGAGCAGTACTTC
j_gene: TRBJ1-1; abundance: -; d_gene: -; v_gene: TRBV4-1; CDR3aa: CASSPWGNTEAFF; CDR3nt: TGCGCCAGCAGCCCCTGGGGGAACACTGAAGCTTTCTTT
j_gene: TRBJ2-3; abundance: -; d_gene: TRBD2; v_gene: TRBV11-2; CDR3aa: CASRALAASTDTQYF; CDR3nt: TGTGCCAGCAGGGCTCTAGCGGCTTCCACAGATACGCAGTATTTT
j_gene: TRBJ2-1; abundance: -; d_gene: TRBD2; v_gene: TRBV11-2; CDR3aa: CASTASGGNTYNEQFF; CDR3nt: TGTGCCAGCACCGCCTCGGGGGGGAATACCTACAATGAGCAGTTCTTC
j_gene: TRBJ1-2; abundance: -; d_gene: TRBD1; v_gene: TRBV2; CDR3aa: CASSLTTGQSNGYTF; CDR3nt: TGTGCCAGCAGCTTAACGACAGGGCAATCTAATGGCTACACCTTC
j_gene: TRBJ1-1; abundance: few; d_gene: -; v_gene: TRBV2; CDR3aa: CASSEEVNTEAFF; CDR3nt: TGTGCCAGCAGTGAGGAGGTGAACACTGAAGCTTTCTTT